The clone carrying this T cell receptor (beta chain) occurred many times. The antigen remains undetermined. Time point described: healthy volunteer bleed at 2 weeks. Unseparated into fractions, whole blood served as the source from which total RNA was extracted. These data come from a study of human T cells and chemical hapten exposure. Individual cDNA molecules each carried unique molecular identifiers attached by the library. Original analysis: Sequenced samples showed a median of approximately 100,000 TCRs each, with counts running from around 24,000 to 710,000. From the RACE reads, TCRdb called clonotypes with MiXCR, one entry per CDR3 protein. What appears here as the V and J calls and clone size reflects TCRdb's work, not the paper's. In the table there are 100,000 to 150,000 distinct CDR3 sequences, approximately 10% of which are singletons. Germline values: CDR1 MGHDK, CDR2 SYGVNS. V was cut by 4 bases and J by 5 bases, with 11 bases left in between. This CDR3 contains 14 residues.

The study's findings and limits: DPC sensitization did not alter TCRs above 1 in 1000 frequency.

Specimen: whole blood. This rearrangement joins TRBV25-1 to TRBJ1-4; D gene uncertain. The clonotype comes from a male donor in good health. Some clones in this sample may be carry-over from other donors' samples. The CDR3 region has the DNA TGTGCCAGCAGTGGCCGGACCCAGAATGAAAAACTGTTTTTT. It translates to CASSGRTQNEKLFF. The full variable domain, in which reference TRBV25-1 and TRBJ1-4 provide the parts outside the CDR3, is EADIYQTPRYLVIGTGKKITLECSQTMGHDKMYWYQQDPGMELHLIHYSYGVNSTEKGDLSSESTVSRIRTEHFPLTLESARPSHTSQYLCASSGRTQNEKLFFGSGTQLSVL.